A single sample gave rise to the 20 T cell receptor beta chains below, sequenced in a study of cytomegalovirus exposure and HLA in healthy donors (dated by TCRdb to about 2017). Library generation was performed with the immunoSEQ multiplex PCR assay. For the multiplex PCR, a mixture combining 60 forward primers for TCR Vbeta segments and 13 reverse primers for TCR Jbeta segments was used. TCRdb took this table from immuneACCESS and kept in-frame rearrangements with V and J called. Such tables lack part of the clones; where checked against another copy, unresolved V genes explain under half of the gap, and the rest is unexplained. Counted in this sample were about 170,000 clones; 70% to 80% of them appeared once. The top ten hold 0.6% to 0.9% of the sample. Material for sequencing was PBMCs. The source of these receptors is a female donor in good health and CMV-seronegative.

The rearrangement uses TRBV29-1 and TRBJ2-3, with D possibly matching TRBD2 (6 bases). The ends were cut back, 5 bases at V and 2 bases at J, with 11 bases in the middle. CDR1 and CDR2 from the germline V gene are SQVTM and ANQGSEA. The CDR3 is made up of 13 amino acids. The CDR3 reads CSVRGGFTDTQYF. CDR3 bases: TGCAGCGTTCGTGGGGGGTTCACAGATACGCAGTATTTT.

The CDR3 protein is CASSDRRQGPNTQYF. Here the CDR3 DNA reads TGTGCCAGCAGCGACAGACGACAGGGACCCAATACGCAGTATTTT. This chain connects TRBV5-5 to TRBJ2-3, with TRBD1 matching 7 bases. This CDR3 contains 15 residues. Germline V gene data show CDR1 as SGHKS and CDR2 as YYEKEE (reference sequence). After removal of 4 bases from V and 7 bases from J, the junction contained 12 bases not matched to a gene.

This clone showed up just a few times. The gene calls are TRBV7-2 and TRBJ1-2, with D possibly being TRBD1 (5 bases). Trimming shortened V by 1 base and J by 8 bases, and 11 bases separated the two germline ends. This CDR3 has 13 residues. Germline V CDR1 and CDR2: SGHTA, FQGNSA. CDR3 sequence reads: CASSLETGRGYTF. Written as DNA, the CDR3 is TGTGCCAGCAGCTTAGAAACAGGTCGCGGCTACACCTTC. Together with reference TRBV7-2 and TRBJ1-2, the CDR3 gives the full variable domain: GAGVSQSPSNKVTEKGKDVELRCDPISGHTALYWYRQSLGQGLEFLIYFQGNSAPDKSGLPSDRFSAERTGGSVSTLTIQRTQQEDSAVYLCASSLETGRGYTFGSGTRLTVV.

The rearrangement links TRBV28 to TRBJ2-1; 8 nucleotides agree with TRBD2. The V gene end was trimmed by 4 bases and the J gene end by 6 bases; junction bases not matched to a gene: 11. Per the germline V gene, CDR1 is MDHEN and CDR2 is SYDVKM. This CDR3 is 16 amino acids long. The CDR3 protein is CASSSVGGGLGNEQFF. CDR3 in DNA: TGTGCCAGCAGTTCCGTCGGGGGGGGCCTGGGCAATGAGCAGTTCTTC.

The V gene is TRBV28, the J gene TRBJ2-1; 9 positions match TRBD2. Germline V gene sequence: CDR1 MDHEN, CDR2 SYDVKM. The CDR3 is 15 residues long. J gave up 5 bases and V 2 bases, and 4 bases lay outside the gene matches. DNA of the CDR3: TGTGCCAGCAGTTTAGCGGGAGGGCCGAACAATGAGCAGTTCTTC. Translation gives CASSLAGGPNNEQFF. Using reference TRBV28 and TRBJ2-1 for the parts outside the CDR3, the full variable domain is DVKVTQSSRYLVKRTGEKVFLECVQDMDHENMFWYRQDPGLGLRLIYFSYDVKMKEKGDIPEGYSVSREKKERFSLILESASTNQTSMYLCASSLAGGPNNEQFFGPGTRLTVL.

This rearrangement joins TRBV5-4 to TRBJ2-5, with 7 bases fitting TRBD1. With V trimmed by 3 bases and J by 4 bases, 9 bases remained unmatched. The CDR3 is 15 residues long. CDR1 SGHNT and CDR2 YYREEE come from the germline V gene (reference sequence). DNA for the CDR3: TGTGCCAGCAGCTCCGGGACAGACCCTGGAGAGACCCAGTACTTC. This codes for CASSSGTDPGETQYF.

This chain uses TRBV28 with TRBJ2-7; D might be TRBD2 (6 bases). Per the germline V gene, CDR1 is MDHEN and CDR2 is SYDVKM. Trimming stripped 2 bases from V and 4 bases from J, with 12 bases between. CDR3 length equals 14 residues. CDR3 sequence: CASSLRGGDYEQYF. In nucleotides, the CDR3 is TGTGCCAGCAGTTTAAGAGGCGGGGATTACGAGCAGTACTTC.

The gene calls are TRBV7-8 and TRBJ1-4; TRBD1 agrees at 8 bases. The CDR3 covers 16 residues. V lost 1 base, J lost 3 bases, and 4 bases stayed unmatched. Germline CDR1 reads SGHVS; CDR2 reads FQNEAQ. In DNA, the CDR3 is TGTGCCAGCAGCTTAGGGAGACAGGGGTCTAATGAAAAACTGTTTTTT. It codes for CASSLGRQGSNEKLFF.

The chain uses TRBV7-9 and TRBJ1-3; 8 positions match TRBD1. Germline lookup yields CDR1 SEHNR and CDR2 FQNEAQ (reference sequence). The CDR3 consists of 15 residues. Trimming removed 5 bases from V and 3 bases from J; junction bases left unmatched: 6. Here the CDR3 reads CASSQTGADGNTIYF. The CDR3 nucleotides read TGTGCCAGCAGCCAGACAGGGGCGGATGGAAACACCATATATTTT.

V and J are TRBV6-5 and TRBJ2-3; 7 bases map to TRBD1. This CDR3 contains 15 residues. Germline CDR1 and CDR2: MNHEY and SVGAGI. With 8 bases clipped from V and 2 bases from J, the junction kept 10 bases outside the gene matches. In DNA, the CDR3 is TGTGCCAGCCAGTTAAACGACAGGGTCACAGATACGCAGTATTTT. Its translation is CASQLNDRVTDTQYF.

The chain couples TRBV4-3 to TRBJ2-5, with a weak D call TRBD2 (6 bases). From germline, CDR1 is LGHNA and CDR2 YSLEER. The CDR3 covers 14 residues. Trimming shortened V by 1 base and J by 9 bases, and 15 bases separated the two germline ends. CDR3 coding DNA: TGCGCCAGCAGCCAAGCTGGAGGGGAGTGGGCCCAGTACTTC. Encoded protein: CASSQAGGEWAQYF.

V and J are TRBV2 and TRBJ2-3, with TRBD1 matching over 11 bases. Germline-derived CDR1 and CDR2 are SNHLY and FYNNEI. J lost 3 bases, V lost 6 bases, and 2 bases had no gene match. CDR3 length equals 14 residues. The CDR3 coding sequence is TGTGCCAGCAGGAGGGACAGGGGGACAGATACGCAGTATTTT. Translated, it gives CASRRDRGTDTQYF.

The rearrangement uses TRBV19 and TRBJ2-2, with 8 bases matching TRBD2. The trim removed 4 bases at V and 5 bases at J, leaving 6 bases unmatched. CDR1 LNHDA and CDR2 SQIVND come from the germline V gene (reference sequence). The CDR3 covers 15 residues. Written as DNA, the CDR3 is TGTGCCAGTAGTACGCCGGGACTAGAAACCGGGGAGCTGTTTTTT. Encoded protein: CASSTPGLETGELFF.

V is TRBV11-2 and J is TRBJ2-1; D remains unclear. Germline CDR1 is SGHAT and CDR2 is FQNNGV. This CDR3 contains 15 residues. The ends were cut back, 5 bases at V and 2 bases at J, with 13 bases in the middle. The CDR3 loop is CASSPRTKTYNEQFF. The CDR3 region has the DNA TGTGCCAGCAGCCCACGAACTAAGACCTACAATGAGCAGTTCTTC.

This clone has only a few counts. In DNA, the CDR3 is TGCGCCAGCAGCCAGAAAACGACAGGTTTTGGGGAAAAACTGTTTTTT. Translating gives CASSQKTTGFGEKLFF. The genes are TRBV4-3 and TRBJ1-4, with a possible D match to TRBD1 (6 bases). CDR1 and CDR2 from the germline V gene are LGHNA and YSLEER. The CDR3 spans 16 residues. With 3 bases removed from V and 8 bases from J, the gap between germline ends came to 19 bases.

The rearrangement uses TRBV9 and TRBJ2-7; 10 bases map to TRBD1. This CDR3 comprises 14 residues. V lost 4 bases to trimming and J lost 2 bases; unmatched junction nucleotides: 3. CDR1 and CDR2 (germline): SGDLS, YYNGEE. CDR3 in DNA: TGTGCCAGCAGCTCAGGACAGGGGGCCTACGAGCAGTACTTC. Protein: CASSSGQGAYEQYF.

This clone was picked up a small number of times. Sequence at one end of the junction differs from germline and may be a read error. The chain carries TRBV6-4 and TRBJ2-6; 12 bases align to TRBD2. Per the germline V gene, CDR1 is MRHNA and CDR2 is SNTAGT. The CDR3 is made up of 16 amino acids. CDR3 bases: TGTGCCAGCAGTGCTAGCGGGGGGGCTGGGGCCAACGGCCTGACTTTC. It translates to CASSASGGAGANGLTF.

This clone was seen only a few times. The J gene is TRBJ1-2, the V gene TRBV6-1, with TRBD1 matching 7 bases. The CDR3 length is 14 residues. Germline V gene data show CDR1 as MNHNS and CDR2 as SASEGT. The ends lost 2 bases at V and 6 bases at J; junction bases unmatched: 6. CDR3 nucleotides: TGTGCCAGCAGTGAACTTGACAGGGACCATGGCTACACCTTC. Amino acids: CASSELDRDHGYTF.

J is TRBJ2-2 and V is TRBV4-3; 11 nucleotides agree with TRBD2. The CDR3 spans 18 residues. The trim removed 1 base at V and 9 bases at J, leaving 13 bases unmatched. In germline, CDR1 is LGHNA, CDR2 YSLEER. The CDR3 loop reads CASSQALAGGVERWELFF. CDR3 bases: TGCGCCAGCAGCCAAGCTTTAGCGGGGGGGGTTGAACGTTGGGAGCTGTTTTTT.

This chain connects TRBV18 to TRBJ2-7; D is perhaps TRBD1 (5 bases). The CDR3 is 14 residues long. Per germline, CDR1 KGHSH and CDR2 LQKENI. V lost 4 bases and J 2 bases, leaving 12 bases between the germline ends. For the CDR3, the DNA is TGTGCCAGCTCACGAACAGAAGGGGCCTACGAGCAGTACTTC. This sequence encodes CASSRTEGAYEQYF.